A selection of T cell receptor beta chains follows, all from one sample in a study of blood T cells in healthy people across ages. Using its own MiXCR run on the 5' RACE reads, TCRdb lists one record per CDR3 protein. The sample lists approximately 900,000 distinct CDR3 sequences; 29% were seen once. These same records also appear under a second study, on T cells of mothers and their children.

Sequencing input: blood. Every receptor here comes from a woman aged 40 to 49 in good health. Each CDR3 is given with its conserved first and last residue. The D gene is left open where the match is weak.

>TRBV7-9|TRBJ1-2|TRBD1
CASSPPDRGRSYGYTF
>TRBV4-2|TRBJ1-1|-
CASSQGGQMNTEAFF
>TRBV18|TRBJ2-7|-
CASSLSRGPYEQYF
>TRBV9|TRBJ2-1|-
CASSVEPELYNEQFF
>TRBV7-2|TRBJ2-1|-
CASSPWGPNNEQFF
>TRBV7-2|TRBJ1-1|-
CASSPQGRMNTEAFF
>TRBV11-1|TRBJ2-2|TRBD1
CASSQLDRGGLFF
>TRBV5-1|TRBJ2-3|-
CASKQRPSTDTQYF
>TRBV7-2|TRBJ2-7|TRBD2
CASSLSGLAHDEQYF
>TRBV28|TRBJ1-4|-
CASSAPGAGDEKLFF
>TRBV9|TRBJ2-1|-
CASSQTGTPYNEQFF
>TRBV7-8|TRBJ1-4|TRBD1
CASSVTTGEGSEKLFF
>TRBV4-3|TRBJ2-2|-
CASSQGHQNTGELFF
>TRBV18|TRBJ2-2|-
CASSPPNTIIDTGELFF
>TRBV18|TRBJ1-1|-
CASSPPVAKNTEAFF
>TRBV12-3/TRBV12-4|TRBJ2-5|TRBD1
CASSLRVLGDRGEIQYF
>TRBV6-1|TRBJ1-5|-
CASRGDTGNQPQHF
>TRBV25-1|TRBJ1-1|-
CASSEPGTMNTEAFF
>TRBV5-6|TRBJ2-7|-
CAGSLQLYEQYF
>TRBV6-2/TRBV6-3|TRBJ2-7|-
CASSYRYAEQYF
>TRBV11-2|TRBJ2-4|-
CASSLGRFQNIQYF
>TRBV10-3|TRBJ1-6|-
CAIGRRAYSPLHF
>TRBV7-2|TRBJ2-5|TRBD2
CASSSQRGSGGTQYF
>TRBV5-4|TRBJ2-1|-
CASSFQTGPTVRGYNEQFF
>TRBV20-1|TRBJ1-5|TRBD1
CSARPRTGNNQPQHF
>TRBV6-5|TRBJ1-1|TRBD1
CASSNRGQGNTEAFF
>TRBV7-9|TRBJ2-7|-
CASSPGAPRYEQYF
>TRBV29-1|TRBJ2-7|TRBD2
CSVEDHRSGSDSSYGQYF
>TRBV12-3/TRBV12-4|TRBJ2-5|-
CASRAGEETQYF
>TRBV4-2|TRBJ1-1|-
CASSHGETNTEAFF
>TRBV9|TRBJ2-5|TRBD2
CASSVLAGIQETQYF
>TRBV29-1|TRBJ2-5|TRBD2
CSVPTLAGEETQYF
>TRBV9|TRBJ1-1|TRBD1
CASSPRDSSDTEAFF
>TRBV5-1|TRBJ2-3|TRBD2
CASSLMGTTNTDTQYF
>TRBV9|TRBJ2-1|TRBD2
CASSRGSGTSENKIYNEQFF
>TRBV20-1|TRBJ2-7|-
CSASGGVPLGEQYF
>TRBV4-1|TRBJ1-4|TRBD1
CASSQAGTGGNEKLFF
>TRBV20-1|TRBJ1-2|-
CSQTEGSSYGYTF
>TRBV20-1|TRBJ2-7|-
CSASRRDSTYEQYF
>TRBV5-5|TRBJ2-2|-
CASSSGMVDTGELFF
>TRBV4-1|TRBJ2-5|TRBD2
CASSNLAGARSQTQYF
>TRBV28|TRBJ1-1|-
CASSLRTDGAFF
>TRBV9|TRBJ2-5|TRBD1
CASSVSGQAKETQYF
>TRBV7-2|TRBJ2-3|-
CASSWGVTSTDAQYF
>TRBV27|TRBJ2-7|TRBD1
CASSIETGTYNEQYF
>TRBV28|TRBJ2-5|TRBD1
CASSRDSWTQYF